A single sample is the source of the 17 T cell receptor beta chains below, sequenced in a study of regulatory T cells in long-lasting Graves disease. Investigators prepared the TCR beta libraries by applying iRepertoire HTBI primers and Arm-PCR of CDR3 regions. TCRdb redid the calling of the multiplex PCR reads with MiXCR, one entry per CDR3 protein. The profile shows 620,000 or so distinct CDR3 sequences, roughly 15% of them singletons. This sample's time point: newly diagnosed GD, antithyroid drugs for less than 3 months. RNA extracted from PBMCs served as the sequencing template. The same specimen was also included in a second study, on T cells in Graves' hyperthyroidism and ophthalmopathy.

Sequencing was performed on peripheral blood mononuclear cells (PBMCs), taken at new diagnosis, from a patient treated with antithyroid drugs. These TCRs come from a woman in her twenties or thirties with Graves disease.

The genes are TRBV6-2 or TRBV6-3 and TRBJ2-1, with a weak D call TRBD2 (6 bases). The length of the CDR3 is 15 residues. Between the trimmed V and J ends, which lost 5 bases and 9 bases, there was a span of 20 bases. Germline V gene lookup returns CDR1 MNHEY and CDR2 SVGEGT. In DNA, the CDR3 is TGTGCCAGCAGTGATCGGGAGATCGGTGCGGGTGAGCAGTTCTTC. Its protein is CASSDREIGAGEQFF.

This clonotype was counted only a few times. This rearrangement joins TRBV5-1 to TRBJ1-3; no reliable D call. V lost 0 bases, J lost 0 bases, and 13 bases lay in between. The CDR3 has 17 amino acids. Germline values: CDR1 SGHRS, CDR2 YFSETQ. The CDR3 sequence: CASSLGPSESSGNTIYF. The DNA of the CDR3 is TGCGCCAGCAGCTTGGGGCCGAGTGAGAGCTCTGGAAACACCATATATTTT. Full variable domain (remainder filled in from reference TRBV5-1 and TRBJ1-3): KAGVTQTPRYLIKTRGQQVTLSCSPISGHRSVSWYQQTPGQGLQFLFEYFSETQRNKGNFPGRFSGRQFSNSRSEMNVSTLELGDSALYLCASSLGPSESSGNTIYFGEGSWLTVV.

Worth noting for this clonotype: It may be a read error: a sequence one base away is much more abundant. As DNA, the CDR3 is TGTGCCAGCAGTTTACCCCGGGGTGGCGGGAGGGCCTACGAGCAGTACTTC. Translation: CASSLPRGGGRAYEQYF. The chain couples TRBV28 to TRBJ2-7; 9 bases match TRBD2. The germline V gene encodes CDR1 MDHEN and CDR2 SYDVKM. V gave up 2 bases and J gave up 2 bases; unmatched junction bases: 10. The CDR3 runs 17 residues. The full variable domain, completed using reference TRBV28 and TRBJ2-7, is DVKVTQSSRYLVKRTGEKVFLECVQDMDHENMFWYRQDPGLGLRLIYFSYDVKMKEKGDIPEGYSVSREKKERFSLILESASTNQTSMYLCASSLPRGGGRAYEQYFGPGTRLTVT.

This chain uses TRBV20-1 with TRBJ2-1, with D possibly matching TRBD2 (5 bases). Trimming left V 5 bases short and J 2 bases short, with 16 bases between. The germline gives CDR1 DFQATT, CDR2 SNEGSKA (reference sequence). The CDR3 spans 15 residues. CDR3 residues: CSAVRAGSAYNEQFF. The CDR3 bases are TGCAGTGCTGTCCGCGCGGGCAGCGCCTACAATGAGCAGTTCTTC.

The genes are TRBV20-1 and TRBJ2-1; 9 nucleotides match TRBD2. Trimming took 6 bases from V and 0 from J; bases not matched to a gene: 18. In germline, CDR1 is DFQATT, CDR2 SNEGSKA (reference sequence). The CDR3 length is 19 residues. CDR3 DNA sequence: TGCAGTGCGAAAGGGGCCGTAACTAGCGGGTGGAGCTCCTACAATGAGCAGTTCTTC. This encodes CSAKGAVTSGWSSYNEQFF.

This clonotype was observed at least ten times. This chain links TRBV2 with TRBJ1-2; D gene ambiguous. CDR3 length: 15 amino acids. Germline V gene lookup returns CDR1 SNHLY and CDR2 FYNNEI. The V gene lost 3 bases and the J gene lost 6 bases, with 17 bases spanning the gap. The CDR3 protein is CASSDFSIIPDGYTF. In DNA, the CDR3 is TGTGCCAGCAGTGACTTCTCAATAATCCCCGATGGCTACACCTTC.

This clonotype has at least ten counts. A read error may account for a junction end that differs from germline. CDR3: CASSLKGATNEKLFF. In DNA form, the CDR3 reads TGTGCCAGCAGTTTAAAGGGCGCAACTAATGAAAAACTGTTTTTT. V is TRBV7-3 and J is TRBJ1-4; D gene unclear. The germline gives CDR1 SGHTA, CDR2 FQGTGA. The CDR3 spans 15 residues.

This clonotype appeared many times. The V call is TRBV20-1, the J call TRBJ2-3; 9 nucleotides match TRBD1. The CDR3 extends over 15 amino acids. Germline trimming cut 1 base from V and 0 bases from J; bases unmatched to any gene: 2. The germline CDR1 and CDR2 sequences are DFQATT and SNEGSKA (reference sequence). The CDR3 here is CSARGTGASTDTQYF. In DNA form, the CDR3 reads TGCAGTGCTAGAGGGACAGGGGCTAGCACAGATACGCAGTATTTT.

The V call is TRBV11-2, the J call TRBJ2-2; 8 bases line up with TRBD1. V shed 3 bases and J 4 bases; nucleotides not matched to a gene: 7. The CDR3 consists of 16 residues. The germline CDR1 and CDR2 sequences are SGHAT and FQNNGV. Written as DNA, the CDR3 is TGTGCCAGCAGCTTTACAGGGGGAACCTTCACCGGGGAGCTGTTTTTT. Protein sequence: CASSFTGGTFTGELFF. Supplemented by reference TRBV11-2 and TRBJ2-2, the full variable domain reads EAGVAQSPRYKIIEKRQSVAFWCNPISGHATLYWYQQILGQGPKLLIQFQNNGVVDDSQLPKDRFSAERLKGVDSTLKIQPAKLEDSAVYLCASSFTGGTFTGELFFGEGSRLTVL.

This clonotype came up many times. CDR3 sequence (DNA): TGTGCCAGCAGCTTGACTAGAGATGAGCAGTTCTTC. As protein: CASSLTRDEQFF. V gene TRBV7-2 combines with J gene TRBJ2-1, with D possibly being TRBD2 (6 bases). Germline values: CDR1 SGHTA, CDR2 FQGNSA. CDR3 size: 12 residues. V shed 3 bases and J shed 8 bases, with 8 bases lying between them.

The rearrangement uses TRBV20-1 and TRBJ2-3, with TRBD2 matching over 8 bases. This CDR3 comprises 14 residues. The germline V gene encodes CDR1 DFQATT and CDR2 SNEGSKA (reference sequence). Germline trimming cut 8 bases from V and 0 bases from J; bases unmatched to any gene: 7. Here the CDR3 DNA reads TGCAGTATCGGGGTAGCGGGGAGCACAGATACGCAGTATTTT. Translated, it gives CSIGVAGSTDTQYF.

In its sample, this clonotype was seen many times. DNA of the CDR3: TGTGCCAGCAGTTTAAAGCGGGAGGGCAGGTATGAGCAGTTCTTC. Its translation is CASSLKREGRYEQFF. V is TRBV28 and J is TRBJ2-1; TRBD2 aligns across 10 bases. The CDR3 length is 15 residues. Unmatched junction bases numbered 6, after V lost 2 bases and J lost 8 bases. CDR1 is MDHEN and CDR2 is SYDVKM in the germline V gene.

This chain joins TRBV6-4 and TRBJ1-2, with a tentative D call TRBD1 (6 bases). Trimming took 7 bases from V and 5 from J, leaving 14 bases between them. CDR1 and CDR2 from the germline V gene are MRHNA and SNTAGT. The CDR3 totals 13 residues. The CDR3 loop reads CASTNGGLYGYTF. The CDR3 nucleotides read TGTGCCAGCACCAACGGGGGGCTATATGGCTACACCTTC.

This sequence joins TRBV5-5 and TRBJ2-4; D not certain. This CDR3 contains 17 residues. Trimming left V 0 bases short and J 1 base short, with 14 bases between. Germline lookup yields CDR1 SGHKS and CDR2 YYEKEE (reference sequence). As DNA, the CDR3 is TGTGCCAGCAGCTTGGCGGATCCCTCGTGGGCCAAAAACATTCAGTACTTC. Protein: CASSLADPSWAKNIQYF.

This clonotype was observed a handful of times. The V gene is TRBV7-9, the J gene TRBJ2-3; no definite D call. Germline assignment: CDR1 SEHNR and CDR2 FQNEAQ (reference sequence). The CDR3 has 16 residues. V lost 2 bases, J lost 4 bases, and 16 bases lay in between. CDR3 loop: CASSLSPELSPDTQYF. CDR3 nucleotide sequence: TGTGCCAGCAGCTTATCGCCAGAACTCTCCCCAGATACGCAGTATTTT.

This clonotype was counted only a few times. The CDR3 loop is CSATKGGVLSNQPQHF. The DNA for the CDR3 is TGCAGTGCCACTAAGGGTGGAGTTTTGAGCAATCAGCCCCAGCATTTT. The chain employs TRBV20-1 and TRBJ1-5, with D unclear. Germline V gives CDR1 DFQATT, CDR2 SNEGSKA (reference sequence). CDR3 size: 16 residues. V was cut by 6 bases and J by 1 base, with 19 bases left in between.

The chain joins TRBV5-5 to TRBJ1-6; 8 nucleotides line up with TRBD1. The germline CDR1 and CDR2 sequences are SGHKS and YYEKEE (reference sequence). The CDR3 extends over 14 amino acids. The ends lost 4 bases at V and 8 bases at J; junction bases unmatched: 5. The CDR3 DNA follows: TGTGCCAGCAGCATGGGACAGGACCATTCACCCCTCCACTTT. Its protein product is CASSMGQDHSPLHF.